The next 18 T cell receptor beta chains were all read from a single sample in a study of shared clonotypes between healthy human individuals. Method: immunoSEQ multiplex PCR; TCRdb's copy keeps in-frame clones and lacks some. The table has 780,000 or so clones, over 55% seen once. Input material: memory CD4+ T cells sorted from blood. The subset denotes: CD45RA-negative fraction. These TCRs come from a woman aged 30 to 39 in good health.

The rearrangement links TRBV6-1 to TRBJ2-7; TRBD2 is a possible D gene (6 bases). Trimming cost V 8 bases and J 4 bases, with 15 bases left between them. The CDR3 runs to 13 residues. CDR1 and CDR2 (germline): MNHNS, SASEGT. Written as DNA, the CDR3 is TGTGCCAGCCGGCGGGACGCGGATTACGAGCAGTACTTC. Translation: CASRRDADYEQYF.

The chain couples TRBV28 to TRBJ2-5; D is perhaps TRBD1 or TRBD2 (5 bases each). The CDR3 covers 16 residues. Trimming stripped 5 bases from V and 6 bases from J, with 22 bases between. Germline CDR1 reads MDHEN; CDR2 reads SYDVKM. For the CDR3, the DNA is TGTGCCAGCAGTCCAACCGGGGCGAAGAATAGGAAGACCCAGTACTTC. This sequence encodes CASSPTGAKNRKTQYF.

This clone was seen more than once but under ten times. This sequence joins TRBV6-6 and TRBJ1-1; 11 bases are shared with TRBD1. V gave up 7 bases and J gave up 5 bases; unmatched junction bases: 6. The CDR3 consists of 14 residues. CDR1 and CDR2 (germline): MNHNY, SVGAGI (reference sequence). CDR3 in amino acids: CASNPGTGGTEAFF. CDR3 in DNA: TGTGCCAGCAATCCCGGGACAGGGGGGACTGAAGCTTTCTTT.

About this clone: A much more abundant neighbour one base away suggests this may be a read error. The same CDR3 is also encoded by other DNA sequences in this sample. Here the CDR3 reads CASSASGSSYEQYF. The CDR3 nucleotides read TGCGCCAGCAGCGCTAGCGGGAGTTCCTACGAGCAGTACTTC. J is TRBJ2-7 and V is TRBV5-1; 10 nucleotides match TRBD2. The CDR3 is 14 residues long. Germline CDR1 SGHRS, CDR2 YFSETQ. Losses at the gene ends were 4 bases for V and 1 base for J; bases not matched to a gene: 2.

The gene calls are TRBV29-1 and TRBJ2-4, with D unclear. This CDR3 has 12 residues. Germline-derived CDR1 and CDR2 are SQVTM and ANQGSEA. The germline V and J ends were trimmed by 5 bases and 5 bases, with 10 bases remaining between them. This chain's CDR3 is CSVQILENIQYF. In nucleotides, the CDR3 is TGCAGCGTTCAGATTCTGGAAAACATTCAGTACTTC. Looking up the rest from reference TRBV29-1 and TRBJ2-4 gives the full variable domain: SAVISQKPSRDICQRGTSLTIQCQVDSQVTMMFWYRQQPGQSLTLIATANQGSEATYESGFVIDKFPISRPNLTFSTLTVSNMSPEDSSIYLCSVQILENIQYFGAGTRLSVL.

CDR3 sequence: CASSKVGWTSGIGELFF. The CDR3 region has the DNA TGTGCCAGCAGCAAAGTAGGATGGACTAGCGGGATCGGGGAGCTGTTTTTT. This chain uses TRBV21-1 with TRBJ2-2; TRBD2, the table's D call, lacks a check against the DNA. TRBV21-1 is a known pseudogene. This CDR3 is built from 17 residues.

A few counts support this clone. This chain connects TRBV11-3 to TRBJ2-7; 7 nucleotides match TRBD1. CDR3 size: 14 residues. Per germline, CDR1 SGHNT and CDR2 YENEEA. V was pared by 5 bases and J by 0 bases, with 4 bases of the junction left unmatched. CDR3 in amino acids: CASSPGTVSYEQYF. In nucleotides, the CDR3 is TGTGCCAGCAGCCCCGGGACAGTCTCCTACGAGCAGTACTTC.

This sequence joins TRBV7-2 and TRBJ2-7; 9 nucleotides agree with TRBD2. Per the germline V gene, CDR1 is SGHTA and CDR2 is FQGNSA. Trimming at V came to 2 bases and at J to 2 bases, leaving 7 bases not matched to a gene. The length of the CDR3 is 16 residues. The CDR3 sequence: CASSLLQAGGTYEQYF. For the CDR3, the DNA is TGTGCCAGCAGCTTACTCCAAGCGGGAGGAACCTACGAGCAGTACTTC.

The CDR3 region is CAISDTGGKDEQYF. The CDR3, as DNA: TGTGCCATCAGTGATACCGGGGGGAAGGACGAGCAGTACTTC. The rearrangement joins TRBV10-3 to TRBJ2-7; 7 nucleotides align to TRBD2. In germline, CDR1 is ENHRY, CDR2 SYGVKD. The V segment lost 3 bases and the J segment 5 bases; nucleotides outside the gene matches: 7. The CDR3 spans 14 residues.

This chain connects TRBV2 to TRBJ2-5; D possibly corresponds to TRBD2 (5 bases). The CDR3 sequence is 15 residues long. Germline-derived CDR1 and CDR2 are SNHLY and FYNNEI. Between the trimmed V and J ends, which lost 8 bases and 0 bases, there was a span of 16 bases. Here the CDR3 DNA reads TGTGCCAGCGGGGAGTTTGGGCTACACCAAGAGACCCAGTACTTC. Translating gives CASGEFGLHQETQYF. The whole variable domain, remainder taken from reference TRBV2 and TRBJ2-5, is EPEVTQTPSHQVTQMGQEVILRCVPISNHLYFYWYRQILGQKVEFLVSFYNNEISEKSEIFDDQFSVERPDGSNFTLKIRSTKLEDSAMYFCASGEFGLHQETQYFGPGTRLLVL.

The chain has TRBV5-1 and TRBJ2-5; TRBD2 might be the D (5 bases). The J call is in doubt because the DNA end fits TRBJ2-7 better. The CDR3 has 14 residues. Per germline, CDR1 SGHRS and CDR2 YFSETQ. The CDR3 DNA sequence: TGCGCCAGCAGCTTGGAGGTCAGCGGAGTCGAGCAGTACTTC. This encodes CASSLEVSGVEQYF.

The rearrangement links TRBV14 to TRBJ2-5; D is perhaps TRBD1 or TRBD2 (5 bases each). Deletions cut 5 bases from V and 1 base from J, with 14 bases between. CDR1 is SGHDN, CDR2 FVKESK, per germline. CDR3 size: 15 residues. The CDR3 DNA follows: TGTGCCAGCAGCAGATATTATGGGGGCCAAGAGACCCAGTACTTC. This sequence encodes CASSRYYGGQETQYF.

The chain couples TRBV21-1 to TRBJ1-3; TRBD1 is the table's D call and was not checked against the DNA. TRBV21-1 is a pseudogene. CDR3 length: 15 amino acids. The CDR3 loop reads CASSRRTGAGNTIYF. CDR3 nucleotide sequence: TGTGCCAGCAGCCGCCGGACAGGCGCTGGAAACACCATATATTTT.

The J gene is TRBJ2-5, the V gene TRBV7-9; D gene ambiguous. CDR1 and CDR2 (germline): SEHNR, FQNEAQ (reference sequence). CDR3 size: 11 residues. The V and J ends lost 4 bases and 5 bases respectively, with 5 bases between them. The CDR3 DNA follows: TGTGCCAGCAGCTACCGGGAGACCCAGTACTTC. Its translation: CASSYRETQYF.

The V and J genes are TRBV6-5 and TRBJ1-2, with 7 bases that match TRBD1. Trimming removed 5 bases from V and 4 bases from J; junction bases left unmatched: 7. The CDR3 has 14 residues. The V gene's germline CDR1 is MNHEY and CDR2 SVGAGI. The CDR3 sequence is CASSHIEGAYGYTF. DNA for the CDR3: TGTGCCAGCAGTCACATCGAGGGGGCCTATGGCTACACCTTC.

The rearrangement links TRBV30 to TRBJ1-6, with D perhaps TRBD1 (6 bases). CDR3 length: 14 residues. CDR1 and CDR2 (germline): GTSNPN, SVGIG (reference sequence). Trimming took off 2 bases at V and 10 bases at J, with 15 bases between the two ends. CDR3 sequence reads: CAWSRAGAGSPLHF. CDR3 coding DNA: TGTGCCTGGAGTAGAGCGGGGGCTGGATCACCCCTCCACTTT.

The CDR3 sequence: CASTTETDYGYTF. CDR3 sequence (DNA): TGTGCCAGTACAACAGAAACGGATTATGGCTACACCTTC. V and J are TRBV28 and TRBJ1-2; D gene unclear. V lost 9 bases and J lost 5, with 16 bases in between. CDR1 and CDR2 (germline): MDHEN, SYDVKM. The CDR3 has 13 residues.

The rearrangement joins TRBV18 to TRBJ2-1; TRBD2 matches 11 bases. Germline trimming cut 0 bases from V and 7 bases from J; bases unmatched to any gene: 8. Germline loops: CDR1 KGHSH, CDR2 LQKENI. The CDR3 runs to 17 residues. CDR3 in amino acids: CASSPPNRLAGINEQFF. The CDR3 bases are TGTGCCAGCTCACCACCGAATAGACTAGCGGGAATAAATGAGCAGTTCTTC.